This T cell receptor (beta chain) was captured by sequencing in a study of blood T cells in healthy people across ages (dated by TCRdb to about 2015). With regard to the full study: In model experiments, template switching captured about one uniquely barcoded TCR beta cDNA molecule for every two T cells. To avoid experimental bias, donors of different ages were distributed randomly across sequencing lanes. Using the same blood draw, the study looked at two additional independent replicas of 1 million unique cDNA reads for two donors, one aged 18 to 29 and the other aged 80 or older. Donors were grouped into four age groups: young (average approximately 16 years), middle-aged (approximately 41), aged (over 55) and long-lived (less than 85). To track age-related changes in TCR beta repertoire diversity, the study relied on deep sequencing normalized with unique cDNA molecular identifiers.

The CDR3 covers 13 residues, taking in both the cysteine and the phenylalanine. Just CDR3 DNA is preserved here, 39 bases in frame from base 1. CDR1 is given as DFQATT and CDR2 as SNEGSKA, both from the germline V gene (reference sequence). Relative to germline, V is missing 2 bases and J is missing 9 bases, with 4 bases of the junction outside any gene match. On this clonotype: This receptor's antigen is unknown. The input lacks base qualities; no much larger clone sits a single base away.

Donors were approximately 42 systemically healthy Caucasian individuals from Russia aged roughly 6 to 100 years. Approximately 9.3 milliliters of peripheral blood were drawn from each donor into EDTA-treated Vacutainer tubes. Ficoll-Paque density-gradient centrifugation was used to isolate PBMCs, with at least 6.5 million per sample. Total RNA, at least 6 micrograms per sample, was extracted from PBMCs with Trizol reagent. For every donor, flow cytometry on a PBMC aliquot measured the percentage of naive CD45RAhigh/CD27high T cells. What the authors observed across the whole study: Observed TCR beta diversity per million T cells fell roughly linearly with age, and a significant reduction was already apparent by age about 36. Because profiling used bulk unsorted PBMCs, naive and antigen-experienced compartments could not be compared conclusively. Because donor CMV infection status was unknown, age-related changes in expanded clonotypes were potentially confounded. Estimates of total diversity based on one million sequenced T cells were regarded as lower bounds and as underestimates. Compared with the aged group, the long-lived group had more naive CD4+ T cells, fewer expanded clones and increased TCR diversity, suggesting age selection. There was a strong correlation between observed TCR beta diversity and the percentage of naive T cells measured by flow cytometry.

The library was prepared using 5' RACE. Sequenced using an Illumina HiSeq 2500. A second roughly 7 to 11 cycle PCR used a sample-barcoded 5' primer and a J-beta primer mix. A unique molecular identifier was introduced onto each TCR beta cDNA molecule by a template-switch 5' adaptor carrying 12 random nucleotides. Each sample yielded at least 2.5 million CDR3-containing paired-end reads. The Mint cDNA synthesis kit, primed by a TRBC-specific oligonucleotide, was used to synthesize first-strand cDNA from all RNA. After uracil-DNA glycosylase treatment, a first 18-cycle PCR used universal primers M1SS and BC2_uni_R on all cDNA. Per the source publication's procedure: Each sample was normalized by randomly selecting 1 million high-quality reads, each carrying a distinct molecular identifier. Reads sharing molecular identifiers were discarded rather than binned into consensus sequences. MiTCR, set to a Q25 quality threshold and the strictest error-elimination algorithm, was used for CDR3 identification, clonotype clustering and error correction. Lower-bound total TCR beta diversity was estimated with a nonparametric unseen species model using Euler transformation. Clones were called with MiXCR by TCRdb after fastp trimmed the public reads at Q25, and only in-frame beta chains were retained. Duplicate CDR3 protein sequences are folded into a single record with the most common DNA and genes. The V and J calls reflect TCRdb's pipeline rather than the authors' work. The sample table records approximately 1,000,000 distinct CDR3 sequences; 35% to 45% of these occur just once. Around 14% of the sample goes to the ten largest clones.

The sequence is built from TRBV20-1 and TRBJ1-6; TRBD1 fits 7 bases in the junction. Material: blood. The origin of this receptor is a man between 18 and 35 years old in good health. The CDR3 protein: CSARKGGSSPLHF. The DNA is as follows: TGCAGTGCTAGAAAAGGGGGCAGTTCACCCCTCCACTTT.